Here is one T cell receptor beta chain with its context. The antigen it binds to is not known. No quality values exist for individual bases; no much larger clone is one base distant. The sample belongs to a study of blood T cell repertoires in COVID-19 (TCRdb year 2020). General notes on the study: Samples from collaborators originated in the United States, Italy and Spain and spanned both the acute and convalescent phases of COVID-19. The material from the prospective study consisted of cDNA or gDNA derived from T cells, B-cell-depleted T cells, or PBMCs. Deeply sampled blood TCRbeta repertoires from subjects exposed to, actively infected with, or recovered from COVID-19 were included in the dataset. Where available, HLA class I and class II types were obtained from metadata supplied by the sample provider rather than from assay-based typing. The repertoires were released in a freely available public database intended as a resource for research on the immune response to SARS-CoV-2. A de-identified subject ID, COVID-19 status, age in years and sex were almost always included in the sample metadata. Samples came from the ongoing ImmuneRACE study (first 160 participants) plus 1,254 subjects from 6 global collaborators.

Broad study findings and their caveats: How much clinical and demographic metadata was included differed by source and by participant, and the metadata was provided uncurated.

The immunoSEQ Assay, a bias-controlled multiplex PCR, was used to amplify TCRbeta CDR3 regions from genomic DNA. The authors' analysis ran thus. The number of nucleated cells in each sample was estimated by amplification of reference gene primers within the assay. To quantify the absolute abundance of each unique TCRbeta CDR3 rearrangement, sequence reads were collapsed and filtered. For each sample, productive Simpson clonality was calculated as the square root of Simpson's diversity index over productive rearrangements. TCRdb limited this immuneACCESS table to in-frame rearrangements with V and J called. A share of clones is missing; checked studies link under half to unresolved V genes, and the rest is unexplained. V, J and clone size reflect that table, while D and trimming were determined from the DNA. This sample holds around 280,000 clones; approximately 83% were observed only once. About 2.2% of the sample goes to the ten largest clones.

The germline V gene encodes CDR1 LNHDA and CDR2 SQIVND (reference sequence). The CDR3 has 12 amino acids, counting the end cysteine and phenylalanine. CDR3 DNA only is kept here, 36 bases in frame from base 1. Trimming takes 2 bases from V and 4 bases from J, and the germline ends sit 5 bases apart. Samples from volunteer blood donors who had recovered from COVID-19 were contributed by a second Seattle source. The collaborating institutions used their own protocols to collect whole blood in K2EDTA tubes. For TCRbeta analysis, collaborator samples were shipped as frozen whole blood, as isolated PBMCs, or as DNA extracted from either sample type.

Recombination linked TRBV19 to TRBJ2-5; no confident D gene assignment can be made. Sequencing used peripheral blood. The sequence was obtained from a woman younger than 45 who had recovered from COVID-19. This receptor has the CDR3 CASSIIGETQYF. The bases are TGTGCCAGTAGTATAATCGGAGAGACCCAGTACTTC.